This entry lists 10 T cell receptor beta chains sequenced from one sample in a study of cytomegalovirus exposure and HLA in healthy donors. With 60 Vbeta and 13 Jbeta primers, the PCR was carried out. TCRdb's table, derived via immunoSEQ multiplex PCR, lists solely in-frame clones and lacks some. Among over 200,000 clones listed, over 65% were seen once. The sequenced sample was PBMCs. Receptors originate from a human donor in good health.

A single count supports this clone. The chain carries TRBV7-2 and TRBJ2-1, with TRBD2 matching 9 bases. The CDR3 is 18 residues long. With V trimmed by 5 bases and J by 0 bases, 11 bases remained unmatched. Germline CDR1 reads SGHTA; CDR2 reads FQGNSA. The CDR3: CASSHFLWREGSYNEQFF. CDR3 bases: TGTGCCAGCAGCCACTTTTTGTGGCGGGAGGGCTCCTACAATGAGCAGTTCTTC.

The V call is TRBV18, the J call TRBJ2-7; TRBD1 aligns across 8 bases. The V and J ends lost 4 bases and 0 bases, in that order; junction bases with no gene match: 8. The CDR3 covers 16 residues. Per the germline V gene, CDR1 is KGHSH and CDR2 is LQKENI. The chain's CDR3 is CASSLPRTGLSYEQYF. CDR3 DNA sequence: TGTGCCAGCTCACTACCTAGGACAGGGCTCTCCTACGAGCAGTACTTC. Full variable domain (rest looked up from reference TRBV18 and TRBJ2-7): NAGVMQNPRHLVRRRGQEARLRCSPMKGHSHVYWYRQLPEEGLKFMVYLQKENIIDESGMPKERFSAEFPKEGPSILRIQQVVRGDSAAYFCASSLPRTGLSYEQYFGPGTRLTVT.

The V call is TRBV19, the J call TRBJ1-1; 7 bases match TRBD1. V trimming: 7 bases; J trimming: 8 bases; junction bases outside the gene matches: 7. This CDR3 contains 12 residues. The germline V gene has CDR1 LNHDA and CDR2 SQIVND (reference sequence). This CDR3 reads CASTARQGEAFF. The CDR3, as DNA: TGTGCCAGTACGGCGAGACAGGGAGAAGCTTTCTTT.

The chain uses TRBV7-9 and TRBJ1-2; D is possibly TRBD1 (6 bases). V was trimmed by 8 bases and J by 7 bases, leaving 23 bases between them. There are 15 residues in the CDR3. Germline CDR1 is SEHNR and CDR2 is FQNEAQ (reference sequence). The CDR3 region is CASSPRQEKLGGYTF. The DNA for the CDR3 is TGTGCCAGCTCCCCCCGACAGGAGAAGTTGGGTGGCTACACCTTC. The entire variable domain, with the rest obtained from reference TRBV7-9 and TRBJ1-2, is as follows: DTGVSQNPRHKITKRGQNVTFRCDPISEHNRLYWYRQTLGQGPEFLTYFQNEAQLEKSRLLSDRFSAERPKGSFSTLEIQRTEQGDSAMYLCASSPRQEKLGGYTFGSGTRLTVV.

The chain carries TRBV7-6 and TRBJ2-1; 7 bases agree with TRBD2. The CDR3 length is 19 residues. The trim removed 5 bases at V and 0 bases at J, leaving 16 bases unmatched. Germline CDR1 is SGHVS and CDR2 is FNYEAQ. The CDR3 loop reads CASSDTPPTLAVSYNEQFF. CDR3 DNA: TGTGCCAGCAGCGACACCCCCCCCACTCTAGCGGTCTCCTACAATGAGCAGTTCTTC.

This clone was observed a handful of times. This chain uses TRBV5-1 with TRBJ2-7, with 9 nucleotides matching TRBD1. The germline V gene encodes CDR1 SGHRS and CDR2 YFSETQ. CDR3 length equals 17 residues. The junction had 15 bases not matched to a gene; V was cut back by 3 bases and J by 5 bases. The CDR3 DNA is TGCGCCAGCAGCTCCAGATTAAATACAGGGGGCTCAGACGAGCAGTACTTC. It specifies CASSSRLNTGGSDEQYF.

This clone has a single count. This sequence joins TRBV5-1 and TRBJ1-2, with 7 positions matching TRBD1. This CDR3 region has 15 residues. The V gene's germline CDR1 is SGHRS and CDR2 YFSETQ. V shed 4 bases and J 6 bases; nucleotides not matched to a gene: 12. CDR3 amino acids: CASSTATGPSDGYTF. The CDR3, as DNA: TGCGCCAGCAGCACGGCGACAGGGCCGAGCGATGGCTACACCTTC.

The chain uses TRBV5-1 and TRBJ2-1; 9 bases agree with TRBD1. The trim removed 2 bases at V and 3 bases at J, leaving 3 bases unmatched. This CDR3 is 15 amino acids long. CDR1 SGHRS and CDR2 YFSETQ come from the germline V gene. In DNA form, the CDR3 reads TGCGCCAGCAGCTTAGGGACAGGGAACTACAATGAGCAGTTCTTC. Translated, it gives CASSLGTGNYNEQFF.

This clone was seen a handful of times. The V gene is TRBV27, the J gene TRBJ2-5; D might be TRBD2 (5 bases). The CDR3 covers 11 residues. Germline assignment: CDR1 MNHEY and CDR2 SMNVEV (reference sequence). V was pared by 6 bases and J by 8 bases, with 10 bases between. The CDR3 reads CASRASSTQYF. The CDR3 DNA is TGTGCCAGCAGGGCTAGCTCAACCCAGTACTTC.

The chain recombines TRBV28 with TRBJ2-5, with 9 bases identical to TRBD2. This CDR3 is 16 amino acids long. Germline V lookup: CDR1 MDHEN, CDR2 SYDVKM. The V and J ends lost 3 bases and 4 bases, in that order; junction bases with no gene match: 9. The CDR3 nucleotides are TGTGCCAGCAGTTTGGGATATGGGACTAGCACAGAGACCCAGTACTTC. As protein: CASSLGYGTSTETQYF.